Below, 23 T cell receptor beta chains from the same sample are listed, as sequenced in a study of blood T cells in healthy people across ages. A second PCR, run for roughly 7 to 11 cycles, used a sample-barcoded 5' primer plus a J-beta primer mix. TCRdb analysed the 5' RACE reads with MiXCR anew, one entry per CDR3 protein. This sample has around 1,700,000 distinct CDR3 sequences; about 30% occur once, and the top ten carry 7.7%. Sequencing used blood. The receptors shown here come from a woman in her 30s in good health.

For the CDR3, the DNA is TGTGCCAGCAGCTTCGGGGGCCACTCGGGTACTGAAAAACTGTTTTTT. It specifies CASSFGGHSGTEKLFF. This chain uses TRBV7-9 with TRBJ1-4; D is possibly TRBD1 (6 bases). V was cut by 3 bases and J by 7 bases, with 18 bases left in between. Germline values: CDR1 SEHNR, CDR2 FQNEAQ (reference sequence). The CDR3 is 16 residues long.

Only a few counts were recorded for this clonotype. The chain has TRBV10-3 and TRBJ2-5; D is perhaps TRBD1 or TRBD2 (6 bases each). The CDR3 runs 14 residues. V lost 5 bases to trimming and J lost 4 bases, with 14 bases between them. CDR1 ENHRY and CDR2 SYGVKD come from the germline V gene. The CDR3 spells CAISNIQGGETQYF. DNA of the CDR3: TGTGCCATCAGTAACATACAGGGAGGAGAGACCCAGTACTTC.

This clonotype has only a few counts. In DNA form, the CDR3 reads TGTGCCACCAGTGACCCGGCCAAAGTAAATACGCAGTATTTT. Protein product: CATSDPAKVNTQYF. This chain connects TRBV24-1 to TRBJ2-3; D is undetermined. This CDR3 has 14 residues. CDR1 is KGHDR, CDR2 SFDVKD, per germline. V gave up 4 bases and J gave up 7 bases, with 14 bases separating them.

The chain employs TRBV7-2 and TRBJ1-4, with 8 bases aligning to TRBD1. Germline CDR1 SGHTA, CDR2 FQGNSA. The CDR3 runs to 14 residues. V dropped 5 bases and J dropped 6; count of bases not matched to a gene: 5. The CDR3 DNA is TGTGCCAGCAGCCCGAAGACAGGGGATGAAAAACTGTTTTTT. Amino acid sequence: CASSPKTGDEKLFF.

In this sample, this clonotype turned up a few times. The V call is TRBV7-6, the J call TRBJ2-4; D may be TRBD1 (6 bases). Germline V gene lookup returns CDR1 SGHVS and CDR2 FNYEAQ. The CDR3 is 16 amino acids. The V gene lost 2 bases and the J gene lost 0 bases, with 11 bases spanning the gap. The CDR3 region is CASSLNGTRAKNIQYF. Written as DNA, the CDR3 is TGTGCCAGCAGCTTAAATGGGACACGAGCCAAAAACATTCAGTACTTC.

The chain is built from TRBV2 and TRBJ1-3; D unclear. Per germline, CDR1 SNHLY and CDR2 FYNNEI. Trimming left V 5 bases short and J 7 bases short, with 15 bases between. The CDR3 has 14 residues. CDR3 sequence reads: CASSPDLLTNTIYF. The CDR3 region has the DNA TGTGCCAGCAGTCCCGACCTTCTAACTAACACCATATATTTT.

This chain connects TRBV6-2 or TRBV6-3 to TRBJ2-1, with no clear D. The J call is in doubt because the DNA end fits TRBJ2-7 better. This CDR3 contains 12 residues. The germline V gene encodes CDR1 MNHEY and CDR2 SVGEGT. The CDR3 spells CASGSQYNEQYF. The CDR3 bases are TGTGCCAGCGGGTCACAGTACAATGAGCAGTACTTC.

This clonotype was observed a handful of times. The chain recombines TRBV12-3 or TRBV12-4 with TRBJ2-7; 13 nucleotides agree with TRBD2. Unmatched junction bases numbered 8, after V lost 5 bases and J lost 4 bases. This CDR3 spans 16 amino acids. CDR3 bases: TGTGCCAGCAGTCGGGGACTAGCGGGGTTCCTATACGAGCAGTACTTC. Translating gives CASSRGLAGFLYEQYF.

This clonotype was counted many times. This chain uses TRBV2 with TRBJ2-7; D is ambiguous. This CDR3 has 15 residues. Germline CDR1 reads SNHLY; CDR2 reads FYNNEI. Trimming stripped 8 bases from V and 2 bases from J, with 19 bases between. The DNA of the CDR3 is TGTGCCAGCGCGAAGACCGTACCTCTAACCTACGAGCAGTACTTC. Translated: CASAKTVPLTYEQYF.

The V gene is TRBV2, the J gene TRBJ2-3; D is perhaps TRBD1 (5 bases). This CDR3 contains 12 residues. CDR1 SNHLY and CDR2 FYNNEI come from the germline V gene. V shed 10 bases and J shed 2 bases, with 10 bases lying between them. CDR3 bases: TGTGCCACAGGGTCCTACACAGATACGCAGTATTTT. Amino acids: CATGSYTDTQYF.

The chain couples TRBV7-3 to TRBJ2-1; D is unclear. There are 16 residues in the CDR3. Trimming took off 6 bases at V and 0 bases at J, with 15 bases between the two ends. From germline, CDR1 is SGHTA and CDR2 FQGTGA. The CDR3 region has the DNA TGTGCCAGCAGTTCTACTGGAACCAGCTCCTACAATGAGCAGTTCTTC. Its translation is CASSSTGTSSYNEQFF.

V usage is TRBV12-3 or TRBV12-4 and J usage is TRBJ2-4, with D perhaps TRBD2 (7 bases). The length of the CDR3 is 14 residues. Trimming removed 8 bases at V and 13 bases at J, with 24 bases between. CDR3 residues: CASQRSGGAYGQYF. For the CDR3, the DNA is TGTGCCAGCCAGAGGTCGGGGGGCGCGTACGGGCAGTACTTC.

Notes on this clonotype: A junction boundary mismatches the germline segment, possibly from a read error. The V and J genes are TRBV12-3 or TRBV12-4 and TRBJ2-3, with TRBD2 as a possible D gene (6 bases). The CDR3 length is 12 residues. The CDR3 DNA is TGTGCCAGCAGTTCTAGCGCAGATGCGCAGTATTTC. Its translation: CASSSSADAQYF.

This clonotype has ten or more counts. The genes are TRBV9 and TRBJ2-1; possibly TRBD2 for D (5 bases). Germline V gene data show CDR1 as SGDLS and CDR2 as YYNGEE. V lost 2 bases and J 9 bases, leaving 9 bases between the germline ends. This CDR3 contains 12 residues. The CDR3 protein is CASSVFAGEQFF. The CDR3 coding sequence is TGTGCCAGCAGCGTCTTCGCGGGTGAGCAGTTCTTC. Full variable domain (outside the CDR3, taken from reference TRBV9 and TRBJ2-1): DSGVTQTPKHLITATGQRVTLRCSPRSGDLSVYWYQQSLDQGLQFLIQYYNGEERAKGNILERFSAQQFPDLHSELNLSSLELGDSALYFCASSVFAGEQFFGPGTRLTVL.

As regards this clonotype: Its ends do not fully match the called genes, so a read error is possible. The gene calls are TRBV7-9 and TRBJ1-1; D is unclear. The CDR3 loop spans 13 amino acids. Germline V gene sequence: CDR1 SEHNR, CDR2 FQNEAQ (reference sequence). The CDR3 protein is CASSLRENTKAFF. CDR3 nucleotides: TGTGCCAGCAGCTTAAGGGAAAACACTAAAGCTTTCTTT.

The chain combines TRBV7-2 with TRBJ2-1, with 9 bases lining up with TRBD2. Germline assignment: CDR1 SGHTA and CDR2 FQGNSA. V lost 5 bases and J lost 5; bases outside the gene matches: 10. This CDR3 spans 16 amino acids. CDR3 region: CASSPRGGAGDNEQFF. In DNA form, the CDR3 reads TGTGCCAGCAGCCCCCGCGGGGGGGCCGGTGACAATGAGCAGTTCTTC.

The V gene is TRBV5-1, the J gene TRBJ1-2; 11 bases fit TRBD1. Germline V gives CDR1 SGHRS, CDR2 YFSETQ. This CDR3 contains 16 residues. Unmatched junction bases numbered 4, after V lost 1 base and J lost 2 bases. CDR3: CASSLSGDRGNYGYTF. DNA of the CDR3: TGCGCCAGCAGCTTGAGTGGGGACAGGGGGAACTATGGCTACACCTTC.

The V call is TRBV9, the J call TRBJ2-3; perhaps TRBD2 as D (6 bases). V was cut by 0 bases and J by 2 bases, with 10 bases left in between. This CDR3 has 15 residues. CDR1 is SGDLS and CDR2 is YYNGEE in the germline V gene. Here the CDR3 reads CASSVDGDFTDTQYF. The CDR3 coding sequence is TGTGCCAGCAGCGTAGATGGGGACTTCACAGATACGCAGTATTTT.

This clonotype was found a few times. The chain carries TRBV20-1 and TRBJ1-2; D gene unclear. CDR1 and CDR2 from the germline V gene are DFQATT and SNEGSKA (reference sequence). The CDR3 loop spans 15 amino acids. Deletions cut 6 bases from V and 1 base from J, with 18 bases between. The CDR3 nucleotides read TGCAGTGCCCGGTCTTCCGGGTCCTTTAACTATGGCTACACCTTC. Encoded protein: CSARSSGSFNYGYTF.

This clonotype is a singleton in its sample. The gene calls are TRBV16 and TRBJ2-7; D not resolved. Trimming shortened V by 4 bases and J by 3 bases, and 10 bases separated the two germline ends. CDR1 KGHSY and CDR2 FQNENV come from the germline V gene. This CDR3 is 13 amino acids long. This chain's CDR3 is CASSRGANYEQYF. In DNA, the CDR3 is TGTGCCAGCAGCCGCGGAGCAAACTACGAGCAGTACTTC. Supplemented by reference TRBV16 and TRBJ2-7, the full variable domain reads GEEVAQTPKHLVRGEGQKAKLYCAPIKGHSYVFWYQQVLKNEFKFLISFQNENVFDETGMPKERFSAKCLPNSPCSLEIQATKLEDSAVYFCASSRGANYEQYFGPGTRLTVT.

A few counts support this clonotype. The chain links TRBV2 to TRBJ2-3; 14 bases are a match to TRBD2. The CDR3 is made up of 16 amino acids. With 6 bases clipped from V and 9 bases from J, the junction kept 11 bases outside the gene matches. Germline CDR1 SNHLY, CDR2 FYNNEI. CDR3: CASSPGLAGDQRTQYF. The CDR3 DNA reads as TGTGCCAGCAGCCCGGGACTAGCGGGGGACCAAAGGACGCAGTATTTT.

Ten or more counts support this clonotype. V usage is TRBV10-2 and J usage is TRBJ2-7; D gene unclear. Trimming took 6 bases from V and 2 from J, leaving 8 bases between them. CDR3 length: 12 residues. Looked up from germline, CDR1 is WSHSY and CDR2 is SAAADI. CDR3 residues: CASRGPAYEQYF. DNA of the CDR3: TGCGCCAGCAGAGGCCCTGCCTACGAGCAGTACTTC.

This clonotype was detected ten times or more. CDR3 region: CASLGRRGEQFF. CDR3 DNA sequence: TGTGCCAGCCTCGGGAGACGCGGTGAGCAGTTCTTC. J is TRBJ2-1 and V is TRBV3-1, with a weak D call TRBD2 (6 bases). The CDR3 is 12 residues long. V lost 8 bases to trimming and J lost 9 bases, with 14 bases between them. Germline CDR1 and CDR2: LGHDT and YNNKEL (reference sequence).